This TCR beta chain stems from a study of identical twins. The CDR3 consists of 15 residues. Germline loops: CDR1 SEHNR, CDR2 FQNEAQ (reference sequence). Trimming removed 3 bases at V and 3 bases at J, with 15 bases between. Via MiXCR, TCRdb re-called the 5' RACE reads, giving one row per CDR3 protein. The table records approximately 600,000 distinct CDR3 sequences, approximately 9.6% of them present only once. This same sample was also taken into another study, of yellow fever vaccine responses in identical twins.

This chain links TRBV7-9 with TRBJ2-7; D might be TRBD1 or TRBD2, each matching 5 bases. The receptor comes from a woman younger than 30 in good health. Sequenced: PBMCs. CDR3 sequence (DNA): TGTGCCAGCAGCTTTGGGACCAAGAGGTACTACGAGCAGTACTTC. Translation gives CASSFGTKRYYEQYF.